Listed here are 19 T cell receptor beta chains from one sample, sequenced in a study of neoadjuvant nivolumab and ipilimumab in lung cancer. The table came from immunoSEQ multiplex PCR; TCRdb's copy has only in-frame clones and leaves some out. The top ten clones hold about 10% of a sample with 5,100 or so clones, roughly 80% of them seen once. Here the sequenced sample was tumor tissue, taken after neoadjuvant nivolumab, alone or with ipilimumab, at or shortly before surgery. The receptors derive from an adult with non-small cell lung cancer.

This rearrangement joins TRBV7-2 to TRBJ1-2; TRBD1 might be the D (5 bases). V lost 0 bases to trimming and J lost 6 bases, with 11 bases between them. Germline V CDR1 and CDR2: SGHTA, FQGNSA. The CDR3 length is 14 residues. CDR3 protein: CASSLAGGEDGYTF. The CDR3, as DNA: TGTGCCAGCAGCTTAGCGGGGGGGGAGGATGGCTACACCTTC.

The chain couples TRBV9 to TRBJ1-2, with D possibly matching TRBD1 (6 bases). There are 14 residues in the CDR3. The V gene lost 4 bases and the J gene lost 4 bases, with 14 bases spanning the gap. Germline-derived CDR1 and CDR2 are SGDLS and YYNGEE. CDR3 DNA: TGTGCCAGCAGCCCCCGGGGGGGCGGCTATGGCTACACCTTC. It codes for CASSPRGGGYGYTF.

V gene TRBV5-6 combines with J gene TRBJ2-1, with 11 positions matching TRBD2. The CDR3 runs to 15 residues. Looked up from germline, CDR1 is SGHDT and CDR2 is YYEEEE. V gave up 1 base and J gave up 4 bases; unmatched junction bases: 1. The CDR3 bases are TGTGCCAGCAGCTTGACTAGCGGGGGTTACAATGAGCAGTTCTTC. Its protein is CASSLTSGGYNEQFF.

This clone was recorded once. The rearrangement uses TRBV5-8 and TRBJ1-2; 9 bases match TRBD1. After removal of 0 bases from V and 7 bases from J, the junction contained 4 bases not matched to a gene. CDR1 is SGHTS and CDR2 is YDEGEE in the germline V gene. This CDR3 spans 14 amino acids. CDR3 nucleotide sequence: TGTGCCAGCAGCTTGGACAGGGGGCTGAGTGGCTACACCTTC. Amino acids: CASSLDRGLSGYTF.

The gene calls are TRBV5-1 and TRBJ1-1; TRBD1 matches at 8 bases. The germline gives CDR1 SGHRS, CDR2 YFSETQ. The CDR3 has 14 residues. V lost 3 bases, J lost 4 bases, and 5 bases stayed unmatched. The DNA for the CDR3 is TGCGCCAGCAGCTATGTACAGGGGGGCACTGAAGCTTTCTTT. Its translation is CASSYVQGGTEAFF.

This chain's CDR3 is CASSQDHRGDTQYF. DNA for the CDR3: TGCGCCAGCAGCCAAGATCACCGAGGGGATACGCAGTATTTT. The chain has TRBV4-1 and TRBJ2-3; a possible D gene is TRBD2 (5 bases). Germline CDR1 is MGHRA and CDR2 is YSYEKL. The CDR3 has 14 amino acids. Trimming removed 0 bases at V and 6 bases at J, with 10 bases between.

The V call is TRBV7-2, the J call TRBJ1-2; 8 bases match TRBD1. Per germline, CDR1 SGHTA and CDR2 FQGNSA. The CDR3 is made up of 14 amino acids. J lost 8 bases, V lost 2 bases, and 7 bases had no gene match. The CDR3: CASSLNTGGRGYTF. CDR3 DNA: TGTGCCAGCAGCTTAAACACAGGGGGGCGCGGCTACACCTTC.

V usage is TRBV6-1 and J usage is TRBJ2-3; a weak D match, TRBD2 (6 bases). The CDR3 is made up of 14 amino acids. From germline, CDR1 is MNHNS and CDR2 SASEGT. Trimming cost V 3 bases and J 2 bases, with 9 bases left between them. CDR3 sequence: CASSEWRDTDTQYF. The CDR3 DNA is TGTGCCAGCAGTGAGTGGAGGGACACAGATACGCAGTATTTT.

This clone is medium-sized. The chain couples TRBV7-2 to TRBJ1-4; D possibly corresponds to TRBD1 (6 bases). Germline CDR1 SGHTA, CDR2 FQGNSA. V was cut by 2 bases and J by 6 bases, with 7 bases left in between. The CDR3 sequence is 13 residues long. CDR3 nucleotides: TGTGCCAGCAGCTTACACAGGGATGAAAAACTGTTTTTT. Translating it yields CASSLHRDEKLFF. The entire variable domain, with the rest obtained from reference TRBV7-2 and TRBJ1-4, is as follows: GAGVSQSPSNKVTEKGKDVELRCDPISGHTALYWYRQSLGQGLEFLIYFQGNSAPDKSGLPSDRFSAERTGGSVSTLTIQRTQQEDSAVYLCASSLHRDEKLFFGSGTQLSVL.

The rearrangement joins TRBV7-2 to TRBJ2-3; 8 nucleotides align to TRBD2. Germline trimming cut 2 bases from V and 1 base from J; bases unmatched to any gene: 5. The CDR3 runs 16 residues. CDR1 SGHTA and CDR2 FQGNSA come from the germline V gene. The CDR3 DNA reads TGTGCCAGCAGCTTATTTTTTAGCGGGGGCACAGATACGCAGTATTTT. Protein sequence: CASSLFFSGGTDTQYF.

DNA of the CDR3: TGCGCCAGCAGCCAAAGGACAGCAGGATTCTATGGCTACACCTTC. Translating gives CASSQRTAGFYGYTF. The genes are TRBV4-1 and TRBJ1-2, with D perhaps matching TRBD1 (6 bases). Germline V gene sequence: CDR1 MGHRA, CDR2 YSYEKL. The CDR3 extends over 15 amino acids. V was pared by 2 bases and J by 4 bases, with 14 bases between.

The J gene is TRBJ2-7, the V gene TRBV18; maybe TRBD2 (6 bases). CDR1 KGHSH and CDR2 LQKENI come from the germline V gene. The CDR3 sequence is 14 residues long. The V and J ends lost 5 bases and 0 bases respectively, with 11 bases between them. The CDR3 DNA follows: TGTGCCAGCTCAGTGGACGGGAGCTCCTACGAGCAGTACGTC. Translated, it gives CASSVDGSSYEQYV.

This sequence joins TRBV9 and TRBJ2-7; possible D gene TRBD2, 6 bases. The CDR3 has 15 residues. V lost 3 bases, J lost 0 bases, and 13 bases lay in between. CDR1 and CDR2 (germline): SGDLS, YYNGEE. The CDR3 sequence: CASSAGTPSSYEQYF. In DNA form, the CDR3 reads TGTGCCAGCAGCGCCGGGACTCCGAGCTCCTACGAGCAGTACTTC.

The V call is TRBV10-2, the J call TRBJ1-6; the D gene is possibly TRBD1 (5 bases). V was clipped by 3 bases and J by 4 bases, with 10 bases between them. Germline CDR1 WSHSY, CDR2 SAAADI. This CDR3 spans 15 amino acids. The CDR3 DNA reads TGCGCCAGCAGTGAATGGGGGGGGTATAATTCACCCCTCCACTTT. This translates into CASSEWGGYNSPLHF.

This clone was observed a handful of times. The rearrangement uses TRBV11-2 and TRBJ2-3; D is perhaps TRBD1 (6 bases). V dropped 2 bases and J dropped 1 base, with 7 bases sitting between them. This CDR3 spans 14 amino acids. Germline CDR1 is SGHAT and CDR2 is FQNNGV. The CDR3 bases are TGTGCCAGCAGCTTATACAGGGGCACAGATACGCAGTATTTT. This codes for CASSLYRGTDTQYF.

The gene calls are TRBV7-8 and TRBJ2-1; 7 bases agree with TRBD2. The CDR3 has 17 amino acids. J was trimmed by 5 bases and V by 5 bases; bases with no gene match: 15. The germline V gene has CDR1 SGHVS and CDR2 FQNEAQ. The CDR3 loop is CASSPPPGGGLDNEQFF. CDR3 DNA sequence: TGTGCCAGCAGCCCCCCCCCGGGCGGGGGACTTGACAATGAGCAGTTCTTC.

This clone appeared a single time. This sample also contains other DNA sequences that code for the same CDR3. This rearrangement joins TRBV7-2 to TRBJ2-7; 10 positions agree with TRBD1. CDR3 length equals 15 residues. CDR1 and CDR2 (germline): SGHTA, FQGNSA. Germline trimming cut 5 bases from V and 2 bases from J; bases unmatched to any gene: 6. CDR3 DNA: TGTGCCAGCAGCCCCTCAGGGACAGGGGCCTACGAGCAGTACTTC. Translation: CASSPSGTGAYEQYF.

V is TRBV18 and J is TRBJ2-7; weak D call: TRBD2 (5 bases). Germline loops: CDR1 KGHSH, CDR2 LQKENI. Trimming left V 3 bases short and J 0 bases short, with 15 bases between. The CDR3 has 16 amino acids. CDR3 protein: CASSPFKGGSSYEQYV. As DNA, the CDR3 is TGTGCCAGCTCACCGTTCAAAGGTGGGAGCTCCTACGAGCAGTACGTC.

This clone was found a few times. The CDR3 nucleotides are TGTGCCAGCAGCTTAGTGGGTACGCAGTATTTT. Its translation: CASSLVGTQYF. V gene TRBV11-2 combines with J gene TRBJ2-3; D call uncertain. The germline V gene encodes CDR1 SGHAT and CDR2 FQNNGV. The CDR3 consists of 11 residues. Trimming took 1 base from V and 8 from J, leaving 4 bases between them.